Sequencing of this T cell receptor (beta chain) was carried out in a study of regulatory T cells in long-lasting Graves disease (dated by TCRdb to about 2021). As for the study more broadly: In the newly diagnosed Graves' disease group, patients had been taking antithyroid drugs for less than 3 months. TCR sequencing covered 13 persistent and about 20 newly diagnosed Graves' disease patients, some 33 samples in total. The study was registered as a clinical trial and conducted in China. This study used TCR sequencing and RNA sequencing of peripheral blood to compare persistent Graves' disease patients against newly diagnosed Graves' disease patients.

The time point label corresponds to: newly diagnosed GD, antithyroid drugs for less than 3 months. For both TCR sequencing and RNA sequencing, RNA was extracted from PBMCs using TRIzol. Graves' disease was diagnosed according to American Thyroid Association guidelines. Patients for the study were recruited at an endocrinology department in Xi'an, China. Each patient gave around 9.2 milliliters of peripheral blood, collected in an EDTA anticoagulant tube. Ficoll Paque Plus density gradient separation was used to isolate PBMCs, and no further T cell sorting was done. An Agilent 2100 Bioanalyzer and agarose gel were used to check RNA quality, while a NanoDrop 2000 measured RNA concentration. Broader findings and caveats from the paper: The authors noted that the small sample size was a limitation that may lower accuracy. Only the TCR beta chain was sequenced and analyzed. Preferential use of TRBV28, TRBJ1-2 and TRBJ2-5 was observed in persistent disease, whereas TRBV20-1 and TRBJ2-1 were favored in newly diagnosed disease. Compared with newly diagnosed patients, persistent Graves' disease patients had lower TCR Shannon entropy and fewer highly expanded clones, which suggests clonal expansion. A larger number of public clonotypes was shared among persistent patients (about 2,700) than among newly diagnosed patients (around 970). Peripheral blood alone was examined, since thyroid tissue, which constituted the primary lesion, could not be accessed.

In its sample, this clonotype was seen a few times. This receptor's antigen is unknown. Per-base qualities were not stored, and no clone one base away is much larger. Libraries were built with multiplex PCR. The instrument was an Illumina HiSeq 4000. To build TCR beta libraries, CDR3 regions were amplified by Arm-PCR using iRepertoire HTBI primers. Before sequencing, the PCR products underwent gel purification. From the authors' description of their analysis: Gene usage analysis of CDR3 amino acid clonotypes relied on the 55 to 80 TRBV and around 13 TRBJ segments identified across samples. COPE and FqMerger were used to merge filtered high-quality paired reads into contigs. BLAST was used to align contigs to IMGT TRBV, TRBD and TRBJ reference genes, with CDR3 defined following IMGT. Highly expanded clones were defined as clonotypes with a frequency above 0.1%. Shannon entropy was used to measure repertoire diversity, and the Gini coefficient was used to measure V-J evenness. Public clonotypes were defined as clonotypes shared by more than one individual. TCRdb trimmed the raw reads at Q25, called clones with MiXCR and kept productive beta chains. Identical CDR3 protein sequences are pooled into one entry, listed with their most common genes and DNA. The authors' filters were not applied to this entry. The sample profile shows 350,000 to 500,000 distinct CDR3 sequences; less than 20% of them were found once. Approximately 11% of the sample lies in the top ten.

The CDR3 goes from the cysteine to the phenylalanine over 15 residues. Only the CDR3 DNA is retained, 45 bases long and in frame from the first base. For CDR1 and CDR2, the germline V gene (reference sequence) lists SGHNT and YYREEE. A distance of 15 bases separates the germline ends of V and J, which lose 0 bases and 5 bases respectively. This same sample was also part of a study on T cells in Graves' hyperthyroidism and ophthalmopathy. The second study also describes: A patient counted as having stable Graves' hyperthyroidism if no progression to ophthalmopathy occurred over 18 months of follow-up. The hyperthyroidism patients were between 18 and 65 years old and newly diagnosed, with a disease duration of less than 2 months. Patients with uncontrolled infections, other autoimmune diseases, pregnancy or lactation were excluded. Diagnoses were established on the basis of clinical symptoms, serum thyroxine and TRAb, thyroid ultrasound, and orbital computed tomography. For the first round of RT-PCR on the TCR CDR3, the HTBI primer set was used together with the Qiagen OneStep RT-PCR kit. Most expanded thyroid clonotypes (frequency above 0.001) were also detected in blood, a finding suggesting that blood repertoires may reflect thyroid immune responses. In cross-validation, a model built on a 13 V-J signature told ophthalmopathy apart from stable hyperthyroidism with less than 90% sensitivity and about 81% specificity, and in testing the same model reached 80%/75%. In validation, the model predicted progression to ophthalmopathy with 60% to 71% sensitivity and over 72% specificity, a median of 6.5 months before onset. To identify distinguishing TCR V-J signatures, a discovery cohort of some 99 patients was used, comprising 40 to 45 with Graves' ophthalmopathy and 57 with stable Graves' hyperthyroidism. Whether ophthalmopathy could be predicted prospectively was tested in an independent validation cohort made up of 18 to 20 hyperthyroidism patients plus 17 patients who later progressed to ophthalmopathy. The 95 to 100 discovery patients were randomly divided into training and test sets at a 7:3 ratio. In addition, the study compared T-cell repertoires in thyroid tissue and in blood from roughly six Graves' hyperthyroidism patients. Once sampling was done, hyperthyroidism patients were given methimazole at a starting dose of 30 mg daily, whereas ophthalmopathy patients were given high-dose intravenous methylprednisolone. Libraries were constructed in a second round of multiplex PCR, after which size selection and purification were performed. Libraries were sequenced paired-end with 100 bp reads on an Illumina HiSeq2000. SOAPnuke was used to process the raw data, with reads discarded if the reads contained adapters or uncalled bases, had a mean Phred below 15, or lacked an exact constant-primer or identifier match. High-quality paired reads were merged with COPE v1.2.5, and unique nucleotide sequences were defined as clonotypes. MiTCR v1.1 was used to align the clonotypes against IMGT TRBV, TRBD and TRBJ reference segments. The analysis included only V-J combinations with a frequency above 0.0001, which together covered 98% to 99.2% of the repertoires. A TCS score was defined as the ratio of F50 (clonal expansion) to E x V (chaos), with BLOSUM62-based TCRdist applied between CDR3 peptides within each V-J. Welch's t-statistics and random forest reduced roughly 530 V-J features to 13, which were used in a naive Bayes classifier (R e1071). No statistical method was used to set the sample size in advance, and investigators knew the group allocation. TCR Vbeta CDR3 sequencing of some 140 peripheral blood samples (roughly 43 ophthalmopathy, about 75 hyperthyroidism and roughly 17 progressor patients) is reported in the paper.

Recombination linked TRBV5-4 to TRBJ2-7, and the D gene may be TRBD2, 5 bases matching. This specimen consisted of peripheral blood mononuclear cells (PBMCs), obtained at new diagnosis, from a patient treated with antithyroid drugs. This clonotype was obtained from a woman in her 30s with Graves disease. Donor details come from another sample of the same person, matched by shared clones. CDR3 sequence: CASSLDPRAGNEQYF. The sequence in DNA is TGTGCCAGCAGCTTGGACCCACGGGCGGGTAACGAGCAGTACTTC.